These T cell receptor beta chains were read from a single sample in a study of OX40 agonist ivuxolimab in advanced cancers. Profiled with immunoSEQ multiplex PCR; TCRdb holds only in-frame clones, not every one. Among over 100,000 clones listed, about nine tenths were seen once. The sequencing used CD4+ or CD8+ T cells sorted from blood, collected in a trial of the OX40 agonist ivuxolimab. Receptors originate from an adult with an advanced solid tumor such as melanoma, head and neck, liver or kidney cancer. The CDR3 runs from the conserved cysteine through the conserved F or W. Fields, in order: J gene, clone size, D gene, V gene, CDR3 DNA, CDR3 protein. D genes are given only for firm matches. Not every row has a clone size; where given, it reads once, few, many or a size class.

TRBJ2-1	NA	TRBD2	TRBV6-6	TGTGCCAGCAGGGACGGACTAGCGGGAGGGAGGAGTGAGCAGTTCTTC	CASRDGLAGGRSEQFF
TRBJ2-1	NA	TRBD1	TRBV27	TGTGCCAGCAGTCTGGACAGGGGGGGTATGAATGAGCAGTTCTTC	CASSLDRGGMNEQFF
TRBJ2-7	NA	NA	TRBV5-4	TGTGCCAGCAGGCGGAGCGATCCCCCCTACGAGCAGTACTTC	CASRRSDPPYEQYF
TRBJ2-2	NA	NA	TRBV7-7	TGTGCTAGCAGCCCAGAACTCACCGGGGAGCTGTTTTTT	CASSPELTGELFF
TRBJ1-2	once	NA	TRBV7-9	TGTGCCAGCAGCTCCTCGGGGGTACAAAACTATGGCTACACCTTC	CASSSSGVQNYGYTF
TRBJ2-7	NA	NA	TRBV7-8	TGTGCCAGCCGCCCAGGGTCGTGGGGAACCTACGAGCAGTACTTC	CASRPGSWGTYEQYF
TRBJ2-5	NA	NA	TRBV9	TGTGCCAGCAGCGTAGCGTCAATAACGACCCAAGAGACCCAGTACTTC	CASSVASITTQETQYF
TRBJ2-7	NA	TRBD1	TRBV9	TGTGCCAGCAGCGCGCGGACAGGGACAGGGGTCGAGCAGTACTTC	CASSARTGTGVEQYF
TRBJ1-5	few	NA	TRBV4-1	TGCGCCAGCAGCCAAGATCCGGGGTGGGCCAGGCCCCAGCATTTT	CASSQDPGWARPQHF
TRBJ1-1	once	NA	TRBV6-5	TGTGCCAGCTCCTCAGCGGGGAACACTGAAGCTTTCTTT	CASSSAGNTEAFF
TRBJ1-4	NA	NA	TRBV7-8	TGTGCCAGCAGCCCTTTGTGGCAAAGAGCGGATGAAAAACTGTTTTTT	CASSPLWQRADEKLFF
TRBJ2-6	NA	NA	TRBV12-1	TGTGCCAGCAGCTTCTACCCCCGGGACAGACCTTCTGGGGCCAACGTCCTGACTTTC	CASSFYPRDRPSGANVLTF
TRBJ1-1	NA	NA	TRBV2	TGTGCCAGCAGCCAAAATCAGGGGTCCACTGAAGCTTTCTTT	CASSQNQGSTEAFF